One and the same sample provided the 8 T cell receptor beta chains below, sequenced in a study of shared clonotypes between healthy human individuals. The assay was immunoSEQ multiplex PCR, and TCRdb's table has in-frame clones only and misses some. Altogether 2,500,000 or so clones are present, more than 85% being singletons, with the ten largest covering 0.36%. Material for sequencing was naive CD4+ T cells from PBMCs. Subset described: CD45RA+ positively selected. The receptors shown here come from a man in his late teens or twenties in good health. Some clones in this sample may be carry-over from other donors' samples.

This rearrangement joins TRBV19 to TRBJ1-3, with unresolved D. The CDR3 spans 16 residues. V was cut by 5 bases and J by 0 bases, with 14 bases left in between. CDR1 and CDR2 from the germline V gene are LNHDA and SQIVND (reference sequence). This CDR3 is CASSGQRSGSGNTIYF. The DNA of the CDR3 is TGTGCCAGTAGTGGGCAACGCAGCGGCTCTGGAAACACCATATATTTT.

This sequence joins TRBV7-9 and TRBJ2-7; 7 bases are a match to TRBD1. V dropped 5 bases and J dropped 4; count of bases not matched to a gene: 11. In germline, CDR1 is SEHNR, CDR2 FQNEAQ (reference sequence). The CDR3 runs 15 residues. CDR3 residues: CASSLPGTVRYEQYF. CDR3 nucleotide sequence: TGTGCCAGCAGCCTACCCGGGACAGTGAGATACGAGCAGTACTTC.

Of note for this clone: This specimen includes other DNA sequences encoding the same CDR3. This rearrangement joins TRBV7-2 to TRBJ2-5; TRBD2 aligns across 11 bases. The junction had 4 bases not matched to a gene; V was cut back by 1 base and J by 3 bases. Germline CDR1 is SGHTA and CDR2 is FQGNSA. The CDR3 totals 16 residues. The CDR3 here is CASSLGPGLAEETQYF. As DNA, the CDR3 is TGTGCCAGCAGCTTAGGGCCGGGACTAGCGGAAGAGACCCAGTACTTC.

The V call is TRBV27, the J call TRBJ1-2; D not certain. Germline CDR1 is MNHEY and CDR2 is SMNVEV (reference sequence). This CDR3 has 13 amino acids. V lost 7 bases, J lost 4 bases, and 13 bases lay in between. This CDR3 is CASKERVTYGYTF. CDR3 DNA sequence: TGTGCCAGCAAAGAAAGGGTAACCTATGGCTACACCTTC.

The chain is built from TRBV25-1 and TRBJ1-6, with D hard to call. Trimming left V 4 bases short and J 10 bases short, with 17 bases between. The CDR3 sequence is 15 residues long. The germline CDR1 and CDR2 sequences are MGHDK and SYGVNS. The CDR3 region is CASSGGGNRGSPLHF. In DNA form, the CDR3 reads TGTGCCAGCAGTGGGGGAGGGAACCGTGGATCACCCCTCCACTTT.

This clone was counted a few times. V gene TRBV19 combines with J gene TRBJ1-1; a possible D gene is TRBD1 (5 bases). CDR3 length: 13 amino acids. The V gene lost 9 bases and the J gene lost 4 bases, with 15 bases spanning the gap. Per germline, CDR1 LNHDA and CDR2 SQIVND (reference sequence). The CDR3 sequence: CASHPGRLTEAFF. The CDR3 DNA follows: TGTGCCAGCCACCCGGGACGCCTCACTGAAGCTTTCTTT.

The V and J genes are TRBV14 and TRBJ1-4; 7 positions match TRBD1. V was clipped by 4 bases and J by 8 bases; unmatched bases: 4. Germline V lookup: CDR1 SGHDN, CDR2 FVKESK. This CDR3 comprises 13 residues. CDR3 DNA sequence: TGTGCCAGCAGCCGAACAGGGGTGGAAAAACTGTTTTTT. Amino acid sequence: CASSRTGVEKLFF.

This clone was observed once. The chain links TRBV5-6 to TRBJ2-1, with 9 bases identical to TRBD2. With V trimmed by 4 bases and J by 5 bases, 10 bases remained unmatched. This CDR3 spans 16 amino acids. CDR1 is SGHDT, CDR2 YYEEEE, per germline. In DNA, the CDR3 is TGTGCCAGCAGCGGGGTGACTAGCGGCTCTAACAATGAGCAGTTCTTC. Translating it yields CASSGVTSGSNNEQFF. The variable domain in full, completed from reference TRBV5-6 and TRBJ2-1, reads DAGVTQSPTHLIKTRGQQVTLRCSPKSGHDTVSWYQQALGQGPQFIFQYYEEEERQRGNFPDRFSGHQFPNYSSELNVNALLLGDSALYLCASSGVTSGSNNEQFFGPGTRLTVL.